The present T cell receptor (beta chain) was sequenced within a study of T cell responses to AZD1222 COVID-19 vaccine. General observations from the study: Baseline testing showed seropositivity in only a handful of AZD1222 recipients. The study reported that nearly half of spike-specific TCRs target unmutated variant regions. Sampled repertoires all dated from after the peak T cell response. It should be noted that donors were predominantly white British and more often female, and clonal diversity was possibly underestimated.

This CDR3 has 14 residues. The germline V gene encodes CDR1 MNHNY and CDR2 SVGAGI (reference sequence). V was pared by 6 bases and J by 2 bases, with 11 bases between. For this clone: As yet, its antigen is unknown.

Assay: immunoSEQ multiplex PCR; the TCRdb copy retains only in-frame clones and omits some. Of 120,000 to 150,000 clones listed, approximately 90% were seen once; the top ten hold less than 3.5%. This clonotype originated in an adult in good health. The sample was peripheral blood, taken on day 0 of MenACWY control vaccination. V and J are TRBV6-6 and TRBJ1-5; D possibly corresponds to TRBD1 (6 bases). The CDR3 DNA follows: TGTGCCAGCAGCCCGGACAGCGGCAATCAGCCCCAGCATTTT. It encodes CASSPDSGNQPQHF.